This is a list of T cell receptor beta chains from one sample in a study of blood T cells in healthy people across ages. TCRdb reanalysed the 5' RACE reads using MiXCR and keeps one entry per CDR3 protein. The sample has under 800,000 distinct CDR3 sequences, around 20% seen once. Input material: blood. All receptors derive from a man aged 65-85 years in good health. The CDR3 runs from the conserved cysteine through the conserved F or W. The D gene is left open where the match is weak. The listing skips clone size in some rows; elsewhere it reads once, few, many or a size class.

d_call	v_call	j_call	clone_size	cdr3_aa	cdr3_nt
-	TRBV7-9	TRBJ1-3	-	CATAGNGNTIYF	TGTGCCACTGCAGGGAACGGAAACACCATATATTTT
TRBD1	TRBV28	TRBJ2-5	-	CASRRTGVETQYF	TGTGCCAGCCGACGGACAGGGGTGGAGACCCAGTACTTC
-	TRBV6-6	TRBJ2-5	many	CASSLQGGIWGTQYF	TGTGCCAGCAGCCTACAGGGAGGGATTTGGGGGACCCAGTACTTC
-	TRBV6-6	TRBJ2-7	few	CASSYTGNEQYF	TGTGCCAGCAGTTACACGGGGAACGAGCAGTACTTC
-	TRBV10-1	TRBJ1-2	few	CASSEHREGGYTF	TGCGCCAGCAGTGAGCATCGGGAGGGTGGCTACACCTTC
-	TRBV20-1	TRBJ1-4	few	CSARESVATNEKPFF	TGCAGTGCCAGGGAGAGCGTTGCAACTAATGAAAAACCGTTTTTT
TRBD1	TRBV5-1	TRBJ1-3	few	CASSLGTEGNTIYF	TGCGCCAGCAGCCTCGGGACAGAAGGAAACACCATATATTTT
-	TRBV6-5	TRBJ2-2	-	CASSYMVAGELFF	TGTGCCAGCAGTTACATGGTCGCCGGGGAGCTGTTTTTT
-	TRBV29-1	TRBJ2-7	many	CSVGDTLYEQYF	TGCAGCGTTGGGGACACTCTCTACGAGCAGTACTTC
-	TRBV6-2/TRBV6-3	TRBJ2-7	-	CASSYSLVSYEQYF	TGTGCCAGCAGTTACTCGCTAGTTTCCTACGAGCAGTACTTC
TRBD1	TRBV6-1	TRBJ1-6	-	CASSEASGQNSPLHF	TGTGCCAGCAGTGAAGCTTCGGGACAGAATTCACCCCTCCACTTT
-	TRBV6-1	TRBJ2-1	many	CASSDSNEQFF	TGTGCCAGCAGTGACAGCAATGAGCAGTTCTTC
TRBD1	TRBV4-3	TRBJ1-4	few	CASSPTGEGANEKLFF	TGCGCCAGCAGCCCGACAGGGGAAGGGGCTAATGAAAAACTGTTTTTT
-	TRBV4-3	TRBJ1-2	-	CASGQERQLYGYTF	TGCGCCAGCGGCCAAGAGCGGCAGCTCTATGGCTACACCTTC
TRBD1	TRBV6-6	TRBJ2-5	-	CASSYSGTGSTQYF	TGTGCCAGCAGTTACTCAGGGACAGGGAGCACCCAGTACTTC
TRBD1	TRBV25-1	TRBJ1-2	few	CASSKLQGEDYGYTF	TGTGCCAGCAGTAAGCTCCAGGGGGAGGACTATGGCTACACCTTC
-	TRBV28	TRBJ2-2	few	CASNGQSNAGELFF	TGTGCCAGCAACGGGCAGTCGAACGCCGGGGAGCTGTTTTTT
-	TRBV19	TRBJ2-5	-	CASSTQGLGETQYF	TGTGCCAGTAGTACGCAGGGATTGGGAGAGACCCAGTACTTC
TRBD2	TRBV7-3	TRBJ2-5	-	CASSLTPGGRETQYF	TGTGCCAGCAGCTTAACCCCGGGAGGGCGGGAGACCCAGTACTTC
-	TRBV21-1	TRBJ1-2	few	CASKGSHNYGYTF	TGTGCCAGCAAGGGCAGCCATAACTATGGCTACACCTTC
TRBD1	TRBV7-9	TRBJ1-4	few	CASSAQQGHRGEKLFF	TGTGCCAGCAGCGCCCAACAGGGGCATCGGGGTGAAAAACTGTTTTTT
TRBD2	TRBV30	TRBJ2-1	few	CAWSGSGRVYNEQFF	TGTGCCTGGAGTGGTAGCGGGAGGGTCTACAATGAGCAGTTCTTC
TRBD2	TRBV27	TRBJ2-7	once	CASSLKFTGLKTYEQYF	TGTGCCAGCAGTTTAAAATTTACGGGACTAAAAACCTACGAGCAGTACTTC
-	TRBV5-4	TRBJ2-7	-	CASSPAADNSYEQYF	TGTGCCAGCAGCCCAGCTGCAGACAACTCCTACGAGCAGTACTTC
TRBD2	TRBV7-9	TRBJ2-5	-	CASSLASGSTQETQYF	TGTGCCAGCAGCTTGGCCAGCGGGAGTACCCAAGAGACCCAGTACTTC
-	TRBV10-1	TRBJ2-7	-	CASSGIDLPYEQYF	TGCGCCAGCAGTGGAATAGATCTTCCCTACGAGCAGTACTTC
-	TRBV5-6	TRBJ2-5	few	CASSFTSEQYF	TGTGCCAGCAGCTTTACTAGTGAGCAGTACTTC
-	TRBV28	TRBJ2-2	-	CASSLWGDLSAGELFF	TGTGCCAGCAGTTTATGGGGGGACTTGTCCGCCGGGGAGCTGTTTTTT
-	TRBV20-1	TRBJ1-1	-	CSARAPGLNFMNTEAFF	TGCAGTGCTAGAGCACCCGGGCTCAACTTCATGAACACTGAAGCTTTCTTT
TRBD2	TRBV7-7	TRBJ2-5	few	CASSLATSGRGETQYF	TGTGCTAGCAGCTTAGCAACTAGCGGGAGAGGAGAGACCCAGTACTTC
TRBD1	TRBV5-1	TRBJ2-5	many	CASSTGTGREETQYF	TGCGCCAGCAGCACCGGGACAGGGCGAGAAGAGACCCAGTACTTC
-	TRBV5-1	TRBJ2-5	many	CASSFGTSQETQYF	TGCGCCAGCAGCTTCGGGACATCACAAGAGACCCAGTACTTC
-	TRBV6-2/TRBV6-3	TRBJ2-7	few	CASSKELLFYEQYF	TGTGCCAGCAGTAAGGAGCTGTTATTCTACGAGCAGTACTTC
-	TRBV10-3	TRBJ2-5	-	CAISNRGETQYF	TGTGCCATCAGTAACAGAGGGGAGACCCAGTACTTC
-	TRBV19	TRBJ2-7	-	CATTVGDRLTNEQYF	TGTGCCACCACAGTCGGGGACCGACTCACCAATGAGCAGTACTTC
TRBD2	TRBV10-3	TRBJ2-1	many	CAIMGGRPNYNEQFF	TGTGCCATCATGGGCGGGAGGCCGAATTACAATGAGCAGTTCTTC
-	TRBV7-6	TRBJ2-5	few	CASSKITGVETQYF	TGTGCCAGCAGCAAGATCACGGGGGTCGAGACCCAGTACTTC
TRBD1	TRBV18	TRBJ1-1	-	CASSPTSGTGNTEAFF	TGTGCCAGCTCACCTACTTCCGGGACAGGGAACACTGAAGCTTTCTTT
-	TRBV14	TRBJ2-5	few	CASSQFEETQYF	TGTGCCAGCAGCCAATTCGAAGAGACCCAGTACTTC
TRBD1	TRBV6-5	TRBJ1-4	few	CASRADRVREKLFF	TGTGCCAGCAGGGCCGACAGGGTTCGGGAAAAACTGTTTTTT
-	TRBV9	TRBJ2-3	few	CASSVEVGGMTDTQYF	TGTGCCAGCAGCGTAGAGGTTGGCGGGATGACAGATACGCAGTATTTT
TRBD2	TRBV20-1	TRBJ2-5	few	CSARPTSGIETQYF	TGCAGTGCTAGGCCGACTAGCGGGATTGAGACCCAGTACTTC
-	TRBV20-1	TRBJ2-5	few	CSARDLESETQYF	TGCAGTGCTAGAGATCTCGAGAGTGAGACCCAGTACTTC
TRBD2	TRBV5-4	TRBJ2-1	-	CASKIIAGENEQFF	TGTGCCAGCAAGATAATAGCGGGGGAAAATGAGCAGTTCTTC
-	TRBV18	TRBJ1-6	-	CASSPGKNYSPLHF	TGTGCCAGCTCCCCCGGGAAGAACTATTCACCCCTCCACTTT
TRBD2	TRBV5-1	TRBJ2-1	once	CASSLKLAGGPYNEQFF	TGCGCCAGCAGCTTGAAACTAGCGGGGGGGCCCTACAATGAGCAGTTCTTC
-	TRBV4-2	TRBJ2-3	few	CASSHWNSGSTDTQYF	TGTGCCAGCAGCCACTGGAATAGCGGCAGCACAGATACGCAGTATTTT